The rows below give T cell receptor beta chains drawn from one sample of a study of HIV-infected patients and healthy controls. MiXCR, applied by TCRdb to the 5' RACE reads, yields one record per CDR3 protein. The data contain roughly 4,200 distinct CDR3 sequences, about an eighth of them singletons. The sample was blood, taken before antiretroviral therapy. These receptors came from an adult with HIV infection. The conserved cysteine and the conserved F or W are not part of the CDR3 here. The order of the fields is J gene, V gene, CDR3 protein.

TRBJ2-1,TRBV20-1,RARISGSVYEQF
TRBJ1-5,TRBV20-1,SAQPTEEYQPQH
TRBJ2-3,TRBV20-1,SARNPGGTAQY
TRBJ2-3,TRBV7-2,ASSLVPTGGFADTQY
TRBJ2-3,TRBV14,ASSQTLAGGPDTQY
TRBJ2-7,TRBV7-2,ASSLDRNSNEQY
TRBJ2-3,TRBV11-2,ASSTDSTDTQY
TRBJ2-1,TRBV20-1,SARTPRTREQF
TRBJ2-3,TRBV3-1,ASSQVDQPDTQY
TRBJ1-5,TRBV19,ASRGVGGNQPQH
TRBJ1-4,TRBV19,ASSMGTANEKLF
TRBJ2-7,TRBV7-9,ASSSRPPNEQY
TRBJ2-1,TRBV6-5,ASRMTSGNYNEQF
TRBJ2-5,TRBV29-1,SASPGQGAGETQY
TRBJ2-6,TRBV7-2,ASSPYSGVSSGANVLT
TRBJ1-2,TRBV12-3/TRBV12-4,ASSHDRQGWNGYT